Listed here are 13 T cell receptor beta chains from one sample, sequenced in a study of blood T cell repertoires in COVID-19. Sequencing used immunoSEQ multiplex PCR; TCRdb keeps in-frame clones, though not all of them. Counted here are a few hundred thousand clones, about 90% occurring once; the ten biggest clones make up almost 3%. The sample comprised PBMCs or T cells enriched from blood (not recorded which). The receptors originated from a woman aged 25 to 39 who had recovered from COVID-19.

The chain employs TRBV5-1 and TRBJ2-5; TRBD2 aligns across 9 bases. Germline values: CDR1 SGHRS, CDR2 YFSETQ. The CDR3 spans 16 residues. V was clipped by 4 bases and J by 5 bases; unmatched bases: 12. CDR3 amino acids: CASSPGTSRGWETQYF. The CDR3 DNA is TGCGCCAGCAGCCCCGGGACTAGCCGGGGGTGGGAGACCCAGTACTTC.

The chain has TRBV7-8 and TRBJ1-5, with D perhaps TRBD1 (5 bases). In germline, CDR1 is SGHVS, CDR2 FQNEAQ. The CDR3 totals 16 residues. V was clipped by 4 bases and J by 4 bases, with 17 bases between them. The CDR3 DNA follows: TGTGCCAGCAGCTCCGAGACAGCGAATCTAAATCAGCCCCAGCATTTT. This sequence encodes CASSSETANLNQPQHF.

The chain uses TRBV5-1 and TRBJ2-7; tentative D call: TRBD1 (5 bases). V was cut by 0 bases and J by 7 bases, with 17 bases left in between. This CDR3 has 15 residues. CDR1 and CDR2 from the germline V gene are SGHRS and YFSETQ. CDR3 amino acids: CASSLVVGRVGEQYF. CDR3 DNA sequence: TGCGCCAGCAGCTTGGTAGTCGGCAGGGTGGGAGAGCAGTACTTC.

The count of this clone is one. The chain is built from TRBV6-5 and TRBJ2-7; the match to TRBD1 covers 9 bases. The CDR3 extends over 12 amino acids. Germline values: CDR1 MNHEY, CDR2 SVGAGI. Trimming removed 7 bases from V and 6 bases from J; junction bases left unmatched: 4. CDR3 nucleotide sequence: TGTGCCAGCACAGGACAGGGGTTCGAGCAGTACTTC. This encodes CASTGQGFEQYF.

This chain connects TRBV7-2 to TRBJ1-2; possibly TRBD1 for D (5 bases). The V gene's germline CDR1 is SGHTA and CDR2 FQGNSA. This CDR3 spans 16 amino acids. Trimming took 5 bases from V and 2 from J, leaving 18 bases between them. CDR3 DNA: TGTGCCAGCAGCCCGAAAGGGCGGGGGACCAACTATGGCTACACCTTC. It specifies CASSPKGRGTNYGYTF.

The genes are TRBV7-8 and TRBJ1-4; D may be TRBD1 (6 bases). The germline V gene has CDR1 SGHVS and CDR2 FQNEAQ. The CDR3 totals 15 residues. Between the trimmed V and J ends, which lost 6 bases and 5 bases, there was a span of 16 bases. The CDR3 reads CASSRNGQSNEKLFF. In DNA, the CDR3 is TGTGCCAGCAGTCGAAACGGACAGAGCAATGAAAAACTGTTTTTT.

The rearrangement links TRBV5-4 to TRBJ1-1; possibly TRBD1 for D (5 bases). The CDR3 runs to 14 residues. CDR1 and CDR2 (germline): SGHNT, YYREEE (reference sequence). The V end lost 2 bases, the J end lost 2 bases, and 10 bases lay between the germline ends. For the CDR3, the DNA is TGTGCCAGCAGCTTTTACGGGGGTAACACTGAAGCTTTCTTT. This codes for CASSFYGGNTEAFF.

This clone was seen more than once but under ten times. CDR3 region: CASSQDWHGTGGDSPLHF. In DNA, the CDR3 is TGCGCCAGCAGCCAAGATTGGCACGGGACAGGCGGAGATTCACCCCTCCACTTT. The J gene is TRBJ1-6, the V gene TRBV4-1; 8 nucleotides match TRBD1. Germline loops: CDR1 MGHRA, CDR2 YSYEKL. The CDR3 sequence is 18 residues long. V lost 0 bases and J lost 8; bases outside the gene matches: 12.

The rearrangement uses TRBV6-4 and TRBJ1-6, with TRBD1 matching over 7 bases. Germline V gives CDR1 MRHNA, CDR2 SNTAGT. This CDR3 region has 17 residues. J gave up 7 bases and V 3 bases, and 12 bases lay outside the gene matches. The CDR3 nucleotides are TGTGCCAGCAGTGAGCAGGGGGTACCCTTAACGAATTCACCCCTCCACTTT. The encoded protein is CASSEQGVPLTNSPLHF.

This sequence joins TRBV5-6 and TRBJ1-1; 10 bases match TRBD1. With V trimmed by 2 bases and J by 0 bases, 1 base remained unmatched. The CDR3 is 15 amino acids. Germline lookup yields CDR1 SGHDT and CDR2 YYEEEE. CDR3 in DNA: TGTGCCAGCAGCTTTGGGACAGGGGTGAACACTGAAGCTTTCTTT. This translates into CASSFGTGVNTEAFF.

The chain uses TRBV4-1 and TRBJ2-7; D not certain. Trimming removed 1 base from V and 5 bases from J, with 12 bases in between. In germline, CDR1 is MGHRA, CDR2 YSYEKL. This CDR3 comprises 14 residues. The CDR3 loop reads CASSQVNSLNEQYF. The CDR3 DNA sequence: TGCGCCAGCAGCCAAGTGAATAGTTTGAACGAGCAGTACTTC.

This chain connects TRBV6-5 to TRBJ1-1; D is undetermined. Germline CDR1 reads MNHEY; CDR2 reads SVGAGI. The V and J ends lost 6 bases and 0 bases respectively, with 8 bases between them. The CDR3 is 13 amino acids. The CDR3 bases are TGTGCCAGCAGAGAGCAGGTGAACACTGAAGCTTTCTTT. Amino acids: CASREQVNTEAFF.

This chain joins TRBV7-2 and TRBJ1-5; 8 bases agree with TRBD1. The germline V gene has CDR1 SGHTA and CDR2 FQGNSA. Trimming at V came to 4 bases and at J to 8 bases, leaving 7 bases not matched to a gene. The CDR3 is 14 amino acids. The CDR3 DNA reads TGTGCCAGCAGCTCAGGGGGACAGGTGGAGCCCCAGCATTTT. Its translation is CASSSGGQVEPQHF. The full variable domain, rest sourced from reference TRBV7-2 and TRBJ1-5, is GAGVSQSPSNKVTEKGKDVELRCDPISGHTALYWYRQSLGQGLEFLIYFQGNSAPDKSGLPSDRFSAERTGGSVSTLTIQRTQQEDSAVYLCASSSGGQVEPQHFGDGTRLSIL.